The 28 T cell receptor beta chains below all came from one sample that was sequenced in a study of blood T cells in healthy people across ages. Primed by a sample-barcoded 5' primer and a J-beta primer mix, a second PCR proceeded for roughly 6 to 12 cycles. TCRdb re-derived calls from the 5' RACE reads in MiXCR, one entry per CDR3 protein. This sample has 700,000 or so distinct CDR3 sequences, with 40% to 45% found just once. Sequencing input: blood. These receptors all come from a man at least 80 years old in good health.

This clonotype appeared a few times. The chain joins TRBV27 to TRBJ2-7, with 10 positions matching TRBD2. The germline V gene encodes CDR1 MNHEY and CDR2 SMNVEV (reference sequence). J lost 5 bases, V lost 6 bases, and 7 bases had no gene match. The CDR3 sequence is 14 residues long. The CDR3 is CASRVLAGDHEQYF. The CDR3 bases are TGTGCCAGCAGAGTGCTAGCGGGAGACCACGAGCAGTACTTC.

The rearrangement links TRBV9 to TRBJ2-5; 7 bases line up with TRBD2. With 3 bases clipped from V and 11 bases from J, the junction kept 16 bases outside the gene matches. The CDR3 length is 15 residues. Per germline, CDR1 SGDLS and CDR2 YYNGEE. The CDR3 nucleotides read TGTGCCAGCAGCGGTTCGAGCGGGGCTCACAATGAGCAGTACTTC. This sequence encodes CASSGSSGAHNEQYF. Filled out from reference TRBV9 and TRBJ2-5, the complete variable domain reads DSGVTQTPKHLITATGQRVTLRCSPRSGDLSVYWYQQSLDQGLQFLIQYYNGEERAKGNILERFSAQQFPDLHSELNLSSLELGDSALYFCASSGSSGAHNEQYFGPGTRLLVL.

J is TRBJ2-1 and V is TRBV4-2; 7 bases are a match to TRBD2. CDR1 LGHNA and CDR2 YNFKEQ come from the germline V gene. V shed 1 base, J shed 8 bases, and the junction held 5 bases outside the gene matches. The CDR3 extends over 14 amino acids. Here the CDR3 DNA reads TGTGCCAGCAGCCAAGTTGAAGCGGGACATGAGCAGTTCTTC. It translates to CASSQVEAGHEQFF.

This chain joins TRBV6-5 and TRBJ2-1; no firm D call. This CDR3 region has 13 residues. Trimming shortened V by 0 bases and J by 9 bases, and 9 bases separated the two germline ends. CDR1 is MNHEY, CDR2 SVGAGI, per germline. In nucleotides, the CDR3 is TGTGCCAGCAGTTACTCATGGTCAGGTGAGCAGTTCTTC. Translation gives CASSYSWSGEQFF.

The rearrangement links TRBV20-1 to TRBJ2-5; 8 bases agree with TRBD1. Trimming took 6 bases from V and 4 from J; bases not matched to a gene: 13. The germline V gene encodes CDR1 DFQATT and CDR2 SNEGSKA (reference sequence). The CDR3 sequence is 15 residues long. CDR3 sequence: CSAINRQGYRETQYF. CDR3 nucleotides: TGCAGTGCCATAAACAGACAGGGGTATCGAGAGACCCAGTACTTC.

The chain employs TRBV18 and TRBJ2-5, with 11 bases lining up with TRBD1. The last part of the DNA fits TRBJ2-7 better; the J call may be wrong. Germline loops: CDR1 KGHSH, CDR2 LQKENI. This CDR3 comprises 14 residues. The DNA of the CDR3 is TGTGCCAGCTCACTGGACAGGGGGCACTACGAGCAGTACTTC. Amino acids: CASSLDRGHYEQYF.

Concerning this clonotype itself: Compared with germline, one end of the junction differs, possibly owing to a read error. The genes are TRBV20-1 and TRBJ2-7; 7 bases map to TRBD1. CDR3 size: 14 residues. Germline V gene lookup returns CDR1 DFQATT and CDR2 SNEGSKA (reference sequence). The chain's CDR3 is CRAKVLDRPYEQYF. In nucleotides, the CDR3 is TGCAGGGCTAAGGTCCTGGACAGGCCCTACGAGCAGTACTTC.

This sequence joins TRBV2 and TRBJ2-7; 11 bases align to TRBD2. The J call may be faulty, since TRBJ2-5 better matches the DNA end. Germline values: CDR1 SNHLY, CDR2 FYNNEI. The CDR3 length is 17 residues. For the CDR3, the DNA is TGTGCCAGCACTTCCCCGGGACTAGCGGCTCAGGGAGAGACCCAGTACTTC. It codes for CASTSPGLAAQGETQYF.

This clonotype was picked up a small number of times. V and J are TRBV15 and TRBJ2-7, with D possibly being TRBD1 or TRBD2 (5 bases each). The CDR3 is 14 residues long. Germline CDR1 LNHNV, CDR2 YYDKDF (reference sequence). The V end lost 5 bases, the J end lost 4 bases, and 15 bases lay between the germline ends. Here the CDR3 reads CATSVGDGIYEQYF. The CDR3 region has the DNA TGTGCCACCAGCGTAGGGGACGGAATATACGAGCAGTACTTC.

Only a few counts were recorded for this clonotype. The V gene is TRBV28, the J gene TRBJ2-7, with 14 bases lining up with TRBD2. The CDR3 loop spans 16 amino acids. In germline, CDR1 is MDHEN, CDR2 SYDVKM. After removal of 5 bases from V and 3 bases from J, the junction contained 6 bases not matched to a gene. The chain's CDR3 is CASSAPGTSGSYEQYF. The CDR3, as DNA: TGTGCCAGCAGTGCTCCTGGGACTAGCGGGAGCTACGAGCAGTACTTC. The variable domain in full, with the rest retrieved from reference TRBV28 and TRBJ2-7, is DVKVTQSSRYLVKRTGEKVFLECVQDMDHENMFWYRQDPGLGLRLIYFSYDVKMKEKGDIPEGYSVSREKKERFSLILESASTNQTSMYLCASSAPGTSGSYEQYFGPGTRLTVT.

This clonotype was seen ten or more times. For the CDR3, the DNA is TGTGCCAGCAGCGGAACTAGCGGGGGGGGCACAGATACGCAGTATTTT. This sequence encodes CASSGTSGGGTDTQYF. The chain links TRBV9 to TRBJ2-3, with 13 bases matching TRBD2. This CDR3 has 16 amino acids. Unmatched junction bases numbered 2, after V lost 3 bases and J lost 1 base. The germline gives CDR1 SGDLS, CDR2 YYNGEE.

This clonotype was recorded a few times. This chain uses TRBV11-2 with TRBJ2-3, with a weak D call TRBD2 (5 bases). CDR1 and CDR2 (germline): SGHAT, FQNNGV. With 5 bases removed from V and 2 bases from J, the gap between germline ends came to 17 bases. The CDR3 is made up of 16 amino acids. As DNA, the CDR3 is TGTGCCAGCAGCCCTTGGACTCCCGGCACCACAGATACGCAGTATTTT. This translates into CASSPWTPGTTDTQYF. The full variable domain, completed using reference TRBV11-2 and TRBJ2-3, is EAGVAQSPRYKIIEKRQSVAFWCNPISGHATLYWYQQILGQGPKLLIQFQNNGVVDDSQLPKDRFSAERLKGVDSTLKIQPAKLEDSAVYLCASSPWTPGTTDTQYFGPGTRLTVL.

The DNA of the CDR3 is TGTGCCAGCAGCGTAGCTGGTGGGAGCTCCTACAATGAGCAGTACTTC. Its translation: CASSVAGGSSYNEQYF. This sequence joins TRBV9 and TRBJ2-1, with a weak D call TRBD2 (5 bases). The J call may be mistaken, given a closer DNA end match to TRBJ2-7. Germline V gene lookup returns CDR1 SGDLS and CDR2 YYNGEE. The CDR3 loop spans 16 amino acids.

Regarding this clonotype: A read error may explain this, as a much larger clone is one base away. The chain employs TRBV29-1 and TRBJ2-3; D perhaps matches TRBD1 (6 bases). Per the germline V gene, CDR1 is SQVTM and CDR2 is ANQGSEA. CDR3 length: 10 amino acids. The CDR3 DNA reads TGCGGCGTTGACAGGGATACGCAGTATTTT. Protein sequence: CGVDRDTQYF.

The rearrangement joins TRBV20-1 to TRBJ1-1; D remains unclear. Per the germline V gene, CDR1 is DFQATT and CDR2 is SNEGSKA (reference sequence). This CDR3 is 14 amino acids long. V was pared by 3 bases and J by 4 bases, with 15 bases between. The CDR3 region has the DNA TGCAGTGCTAGTTCGGAGGGCGTGGGCACTGAAGCTTTCTTT. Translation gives CSASSEGVGTEAFF.

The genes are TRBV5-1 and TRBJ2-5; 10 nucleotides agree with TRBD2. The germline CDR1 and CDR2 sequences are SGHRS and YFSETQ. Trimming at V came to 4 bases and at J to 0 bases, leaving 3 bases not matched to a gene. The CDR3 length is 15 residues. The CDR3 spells CASSVGTSDQETQYF. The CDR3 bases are TGCGCCAGCAGCGTCGGGACTAGCGACCAAGAGACCCAGTACTTC.

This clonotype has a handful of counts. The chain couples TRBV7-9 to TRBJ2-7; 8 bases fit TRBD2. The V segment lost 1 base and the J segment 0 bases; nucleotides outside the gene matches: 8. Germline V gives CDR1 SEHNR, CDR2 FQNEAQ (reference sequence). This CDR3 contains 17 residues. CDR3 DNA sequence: TGTGCCAGCAGCTTAGGTATTAGCGGGACTAGCTCCTACGAGCAGTACTTC. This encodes CASSLGISGTSSYEQYF.

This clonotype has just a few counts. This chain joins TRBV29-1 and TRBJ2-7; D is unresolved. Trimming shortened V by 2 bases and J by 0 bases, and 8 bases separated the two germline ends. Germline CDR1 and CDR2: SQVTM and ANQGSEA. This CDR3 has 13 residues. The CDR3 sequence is CSVETQSSYEQYF. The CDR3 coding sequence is TGCAGCGTTGAAACGCAGAGCTCCTACGAGCAGTACTTC.

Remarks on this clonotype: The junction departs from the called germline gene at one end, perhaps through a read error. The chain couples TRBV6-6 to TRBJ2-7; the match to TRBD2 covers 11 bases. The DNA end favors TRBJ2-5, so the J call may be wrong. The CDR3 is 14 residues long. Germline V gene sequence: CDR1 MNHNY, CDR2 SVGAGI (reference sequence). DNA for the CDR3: TGCGCCAGCAGTTACGGACTAGCGGGCGAGACCCAGTACTTC. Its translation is CASSYGLAGETQYF.

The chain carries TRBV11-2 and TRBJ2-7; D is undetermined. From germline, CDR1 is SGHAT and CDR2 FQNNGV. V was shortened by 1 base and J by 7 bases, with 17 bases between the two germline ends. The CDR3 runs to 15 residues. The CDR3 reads CASSLGPAPYNEQYF. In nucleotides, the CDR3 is TGTGCCAGCAGCTTAGGCCCTGCCCCCTACAATGAGCAGTACTTC.

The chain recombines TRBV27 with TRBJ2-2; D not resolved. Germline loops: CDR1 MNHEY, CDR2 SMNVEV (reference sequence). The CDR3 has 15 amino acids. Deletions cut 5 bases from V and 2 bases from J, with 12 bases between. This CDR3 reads CASSRRPLNTGELFF. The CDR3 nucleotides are TGTGCCAGCAGTCGAAGACCCCTTAACACCGGGGAGCTGTTTTTT.

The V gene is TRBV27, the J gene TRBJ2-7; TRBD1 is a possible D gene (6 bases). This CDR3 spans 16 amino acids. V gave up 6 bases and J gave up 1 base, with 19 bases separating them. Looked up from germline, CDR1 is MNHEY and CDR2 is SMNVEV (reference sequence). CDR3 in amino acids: CASSHNHNTGSYEQYF. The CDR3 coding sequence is TGTGCCAGCAGCCACAACCATAACACAGGGTCCTACGAGCAGTACTTC.

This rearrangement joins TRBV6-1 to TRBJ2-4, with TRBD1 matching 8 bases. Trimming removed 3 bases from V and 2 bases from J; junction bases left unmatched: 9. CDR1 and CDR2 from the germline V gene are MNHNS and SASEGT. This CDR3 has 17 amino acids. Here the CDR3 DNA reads TGTGCCAGCAGTGAGATGACAGGGGCTAGCACCAAAAACATTCAGTACTTC. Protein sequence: CASSEMTGASTKNIQYF.

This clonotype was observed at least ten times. As DNA, the CDR3 is TGCGCCAGCAGACCAAGCGGGACCGCGGGAGAGACCCAGTACTTC. Encoded protein: CASRPSGTAGETQYF. The chain carries TRBV10-2 and TRBJ2-5; 7 positions agree with TRBD2. Losses at the gene ends were 6 bases for V and 4 bases for J; bases not matched to a gene: 11. The CDR3 contains 15 residues. CDR1 is WSHSY and CDR2 is SAAADI in the germline V gene.

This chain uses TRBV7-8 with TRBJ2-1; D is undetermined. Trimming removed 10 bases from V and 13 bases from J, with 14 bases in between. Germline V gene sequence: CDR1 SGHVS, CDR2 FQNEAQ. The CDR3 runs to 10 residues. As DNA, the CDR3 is TGTGCCAATTCGGAAGAGACCCAGTTCTTC. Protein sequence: CANSEETQFF.

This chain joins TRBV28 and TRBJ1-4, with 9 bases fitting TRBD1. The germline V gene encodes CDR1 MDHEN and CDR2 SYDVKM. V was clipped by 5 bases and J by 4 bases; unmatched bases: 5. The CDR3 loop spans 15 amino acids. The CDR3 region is CASSPSGQGNEKLFF. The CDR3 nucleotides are TGTGCCAGCAGTCCCTCGGGACAGGGTAATGAAAAACTGTTTTTT.

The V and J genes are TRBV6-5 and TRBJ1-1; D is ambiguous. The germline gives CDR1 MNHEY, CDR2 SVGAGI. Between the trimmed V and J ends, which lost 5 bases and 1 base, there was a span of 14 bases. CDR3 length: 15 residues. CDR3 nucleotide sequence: TGTGCCAGCAGTCTCCTCACCTCGGCGAACACTGAAGCTTTCTTT. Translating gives CASSLLTSANTEAFF.

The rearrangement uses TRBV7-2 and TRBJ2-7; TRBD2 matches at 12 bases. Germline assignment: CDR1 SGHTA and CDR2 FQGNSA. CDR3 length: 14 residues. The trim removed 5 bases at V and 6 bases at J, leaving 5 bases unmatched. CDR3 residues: CASSRPGLAGEQYF. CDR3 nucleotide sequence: TGTGCCAGCAGCCGTCCGGGACTAGCGGGCGAGCAGTACTTC.